A selection of T cell receptor beta chains follows, all from one sample in a study of T cells expressing NK-cell markers. Reanalyzing the 5' RACE reads, TCRdb keeps one entry per CDR3 protein, without DNA. Recorded for this sample: about 260,000 distinct CDR3 sequences. What was sequenced was blood T cells: a sorted CD56 or NKG2C T cell subset, CD4+ or CD8+ T cells, or bulk PBMC T cells (not recorded which). The receptors were gathered from a woman between 18 and 69 years old in good health. The CDR3 runs from the conserved cysteine through the conserved F or W.

CASSIKLGRDTQYF | TRBJ2-3 | 14 | TRBV7-2
CSARGAGGGETQYF | TRBJ2-5 | 14 | TRBV20-1
CSASDLGIKAFF | TRBJ1-1 | 12 | TRBV20-1
CASSGIGEQFF | TRBJ2-1 | 11 | TRBV4-3
CASSNKQGNYEQYF | TRBJ2-7 | 14 | TRBV19
CSAPPPAGQGYTEAFF | TRBJ1-1 | 16 | TRBV20-1
CASSNSRRGGNSGANVLTF | TRBJ2-6 | 19 | TRBV11-2
CASMFHGRNPSNEQFF | TRBJ2-1 | 16 | TRBV19
CSAPRERWDTQYF | TRBJ2-3 | 13 | TRBV20-1
CARQGRPPTDTQYF | TRBJ2-3 | 14 | TRBV6-1
CASSEYGTANTDTQYF | TRBJ2-3 | 16 | TRBV7-3
CASSRGQGDDEKLFF | TRBJ1-4 | 15 | TRBV13
CASSSPGTGGHYGYTF | TRBJ1-2 | 16 | TRBV6-2/TRBV6-3
CASSQDPFGAGTQYF | TRBJ2-5 | 15 | TRBV3-1
CASSVTGAKNIQYF | TRBJ2-4 | 14 | TRBV25-1
CASSSGRLYGYTF | TRBJ1-2 | 13 | TRBV12-3/TRBV12-4
CASSLLTAEETQYF | TRBJ2-5 | 14 | TRBV5-1
CASSQVLAASTDTQYF | TRBJ2-3 | 16 | TRBV4-1
CASSYGAGPYEQYF | TRBJ2-7 | 14 | TRBV6-2/TRBV6-3
CASSLGMGQETQYF | TRBJ2-5 | 14 | TRBV7-8
CASSPGPGIQETQYF | TRBJ2-5 | 15 | TRBV7-2
CASSQDPRGAGQETQYF | TRBJ2-5 | 17 | TRBV3-1
CASSYGRIEQYF | TRBJ2-7 | 12 | TRBV6-2/TRBV6-3
CASSLGPRGQPQHF | TRBJ1-5 | 14 | TRBV11-2
CASSLEGQETQYF | TRBJ2-5 | 13 | TRBV11-1
CASSLWRGGMTDTQYF | TRBJ2-3 | 16 | TRBV5-7
CASQHRLGQPQHF | TRBJ1-5 | 13 | TRBV10-2
CSVKVTTGPPGADTQYF | TRBJ2-3 | 17 | TRBV29-1
CASSLGSFLIPSLNTRELFF | TRBJ2-2 | 20 | TRBV11-2
CASSRLDSSGNTIYF | TRBJ1-3 | 15 | TRBV5-1
CASSTRDTYGYTF | TRBJ1-2 | 13 | TRBV27
CASSLGTSRTYEQYF | TRBJ2-7 | 15 | TRBV7-2
CAIQANPPTDTQYF | TRBJ2-3 | 14 | TRBV10-3
CASSLTGRNTGELFF | TRBJ2-2 | 15 | TRBV5-1
CSARDGGRPRLSYNEQFF | TRBJ2-1 | 18 | TRBV20-1
CASSKNSHRGQGDEKLFF | TRBJ1-4 | 18 | TRBV6-1
CASSLIRDSNYGYTF | TRBJ1-2 | 15 | TRBV5-4
CSLVGLAVQETQYF | TRBJ2-5 | 14 | TRBV20-1
CASSLDRAGNIQYF | TRBJ2-4 | 14 | TRBV7-2
CASSSADRAWETQYF | TRBJ2-5 | 15 | TRBV5-6
CASSQDPYNEQFF | TRBJ2-1 | 13 | TRBV4-2
CASSRPGEGGELFF | TRBJ2-2 | 14 | TRBV7-2
CASSELAGGETQYF | TRBJ2-5 | 14 | TRBV2
CATSARAGTDTQYF | TRBJ2-3 | 14 | TRBV15
CASTSVGTEAFF | TRBJ1-1 | 12 | TRBV6-2/TRBV6-3
CASSLRSGTSNSPLHF | TRBJ1-6 | 16 | TRBV5-1
CASSVRTREETQYF | TRBJ2-5 | 14 | TRBV10-2
CASSLTTGVGNQPQHF | TRBJ1-5 | 16 | TRBV7-2
CASSRGTGGTQAKNIQYF | TRBJ2-4 | 18 | TRBV4-3
CASSVRTGDGYTF | TRBJ1-2 | 13 | TRBV9
CSARVGNPGLGEPDTQYF | TRBJ2-3 | 18 | TRBV20-1
CASSQASYNEQFF | TRBJ2-1 | 13 | TRBV4-2
CASSQNSWVQETQYF | TRBJ2-5 | 15 | TRBV4-1
CASTPTGNGGELFF | TRBJ2-2 | 14 | TRBV7-6
CASSPFRSGRASQETQYF | TRBJ2-5 | 18 | TRBV28